This T cell receptor beta chain was retrieved from a study of blood T cell repertoires in COVID-19. Study-wide background: Acute and convalescent COVID-19 samples came from the United States, Italy and Spain. Sources were T cells, B-cell-depleted T cells, or PBMCs; the material itself was cDNA or gDNA.

This clone has just a few counts. Per the authors' pipeline: Amplified reference gene primers provided the basis for estimating nucleated cell counts. Sequencing was performed with immunoSEQ multiplex PCR; in TCRdb, only in-frame clones are kept and a portion is missing. The V and J calls and clone size come from that table; D and trimming were worked out from the DNA. The table records 100,000 to 150,000 clones, about 80% of them present only once. The CDR3 sequence is 15 residues long. V was cut by 4 bases and J by 1 base, with 12 bases left in between. Germline loops: CDR1 LNHDA, CDR2 SQIVND (reference sequence).

The specimen sequenced was peripheral blood. The chain uses TRBV19 and TRBJ2-3; D gene uncertain. The sequence was obtained from a woman aged 45-60 years with acute or convalescent COVID-19. The CDR3 coding sequence is TGTGCCAGTAGTAAGTCCGGCGGCCGCACAGATACGCAGTATTTT. Protein sequence: CASSKSGGRTDTQYF.